This T cell receptor beta chain was found in a study of OX40 agonist ivuxolimab in advanced cancers. Study background: Participants, approximately 83% male, averaged approximately 56 years of age, ranging from roughly 23 to 90. Findings and limits, study-wide: Several nonresponders also turned out to have low normalized T-cell clonal expansion.

Profiled with immunoSEQ multiplex PCR; TCRdb holds only in-frame clones, not every one. There are roughly 80,000 clones in the sample; approximately 83% occur only once, and about 1.9% lies in the top ten. About this clone itself: Its target is not known.

The junction had 8 bases not matched to a gene; V was cut back by 5 bases and J by 0 bases. CDR3 length: 17 amino acids. The germline V gene has CDR1 LNHDA and CDR2 SQIVND (reference sequence). The sequence came from an adult with an advanced solid tumor such as melanoma, head and neck, liver or kidney cancer. The material sequenced was CD4+ or CD8+ T cells sorted from blood, taken in a trial of the OX40 agonist ivuxolimab. J is TRBJ1-5 and V is TRBV19; 9 bases line up with TRBD1. CDR3 sequence (DNA): TGTGCCAGTAGTCCCTCGGGACAGGGTTATAGCAATCAGCCCCAGCATTTT. This gives the protein CASSPSGQGYSNQPQHF.